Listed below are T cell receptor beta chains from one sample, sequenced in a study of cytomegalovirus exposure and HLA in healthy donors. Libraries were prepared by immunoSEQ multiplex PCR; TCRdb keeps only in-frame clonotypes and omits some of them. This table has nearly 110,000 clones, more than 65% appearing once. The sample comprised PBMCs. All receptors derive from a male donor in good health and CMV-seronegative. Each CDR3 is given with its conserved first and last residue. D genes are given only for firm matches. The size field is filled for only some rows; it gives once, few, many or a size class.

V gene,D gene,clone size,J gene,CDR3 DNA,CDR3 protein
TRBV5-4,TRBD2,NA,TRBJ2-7,TGTGCCAGCAGCTTGTCGGCTAGCGGGAGGGTGGGCGAGCAGTACTTC,CASSLSASGRVGEQYF
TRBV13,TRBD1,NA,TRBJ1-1,TGTGCCAGCAGCTCCCTGACAGGGGATCATGAAGCTTTCTTT,CASSSLTGDHEAFF
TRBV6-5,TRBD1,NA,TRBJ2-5,TGTGCCAGCAGTTACGGGCAGGGGGCAGAGACCCAGTACTTC,CASSYGQGAETQYF
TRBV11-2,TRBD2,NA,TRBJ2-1,TGTGCCAGCAGCTTAGATAGGCTAGCGGGAAAGGATGAGCAGTTCTTC,CASSLDRLAGKDEQFF
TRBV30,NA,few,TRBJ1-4,TGTGCCTGGGCCTCCAGGGAAAAACTGTTTTTT,CAWASREKLFF
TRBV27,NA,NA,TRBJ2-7,TGTGCCAGCAGTTTATCTGACCGGGAGATCGGGCGCTACGAGCAGTACTTC,CASSLSDREIGRYEQYF
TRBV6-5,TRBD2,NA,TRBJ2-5,TGTGCCAGCAGCTCTACTGGGGGGGGAGAGACCCAGTACTTC,CASSSTGGGETQYF
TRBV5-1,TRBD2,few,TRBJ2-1,TGCGCCACCAGGGGACTAGCGAACAATGAGCAGTTCTTC,CATRGLANNEQFF
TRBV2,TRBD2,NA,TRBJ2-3,TGTGCCAGCAGTGAATACAGGACTAGCGGCCGTTACGCAGATACGCAGTATTTT,CASSEYRTSGRYADTQYF
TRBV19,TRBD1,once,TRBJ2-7,TGTGCCAGTAGTTCAGTAGGGGACAGGGCCTACGAGCAGTACTTC,CASSSVGDRAYEQYF
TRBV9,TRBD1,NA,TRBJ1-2,TGTGCCAGCAGCGCCGGGGGACAGGGGGCTTCTGGCTATGGCTACACCTTC,CASSAGGQGASGYGYTF
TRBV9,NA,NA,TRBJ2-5,TGTGCCAGCAGCGGGGCTAGGGGAGAGACCCAGTACTTC,CASSGARGETQYF
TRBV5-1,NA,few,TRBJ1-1,TGCGCCAGCAGCTTCAACATGAACACTGAAGCTTTCTTT,CASSFNMNTEAFF
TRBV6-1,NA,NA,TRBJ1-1,TGTGCCAGCAACCCCTCACAGAACACTGAAGCTTTCTTT,CASNPSQNTEAFF
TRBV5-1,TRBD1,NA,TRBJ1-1,TGCGCCAGCACCATCCGGGACAGGGACACTGAAGCTTTCTTT,CASTIRDRDTEAFF
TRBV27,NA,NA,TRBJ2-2,TGTGCCAGCAGTCCCCCCCCTAAGAGCACCGGGGAGCTGTTTTTT,CASSPPPKSTGELFF